These 17 T cell receptor beta chains originate from one sample sequenced in a study of shared clonotypes between healthy human individuals. The repertoire was sequenced with immunoSEQ multiplex PCR; TCRdb's copy has only in-frame clones and lacks some. The sample lists nearly 1 million clones; less than 85% were seen once. The sequenced material came from memory CD4+ T cells sorted from blood. Subset meaning: CD45RA-negative fraction. The receptors were gathered from a man between 18 and 29 years old in good health.

V and J are TRBV7-9 and TRBJ2-1; no clear D gene. Trimming removed 1 base from V and 8 bases from J, with 15 bases in between. The germline CDR1 and CDR2 sequences are SEHNR and FQNEAQ (reference sequence). There are 15 residues in the CDR3. CDR3 nucleotides: TGTGCCAGCAGCTTAGTAGGCCCGCTATACGATGAGCAGTTCTTC. Encoded protein: CASSLVGPLYDEQFF.

This sequence joins TRBV6-5 and TRBJ1-2; D call uncertain. Germline-derived CDR1 and CDR2 are MNHEY and SVGAGI. This CDR3 comprises 13 residues. V was clipped by 6 bases and J by 6 bases, with 14 bases between them. CDR3: CASRDPNRDGYTF. Written as DNA, the CDR3 is TGTGCCAGCAGGGACCCCAACCGAGATGGCTACACCTTC.

This clone was recorded a few times. The V call is TRBV6-6, the J call TRBJ2-7, with TRBD1 matching over 7 bases. CDR3 length: 13 residues. Germline CDR1 and CDR2: MNHNY and SVGAGI (reference sequence). The V and J ends lost 2 bases and 6 bases, in that order; junction bases with no gene match: 4. The CDR3 is CASSYVPGGEQYF. The CDR3 DNA reads as TGTGCCAGCAGTTACGTTCCAGGGGGCGAGCAGTACTTC.

V usage is TRBV5-1 and J usage is TRBJ2-1; D perhaps matches TRBD1 (6 bases). There are 12 residues in the CDR3. Germline V lookup: CDR1 SGHRS, CDR2 YFSETQ. The V end lost 0 bases, the J end lost 9 bases, and 7 bases lay between the germline ends. The CDR3 loop reads CASSLDRAEQFF. In DNA, the CDR3 is TGCGCCAGCAGCTTGGACAGGGCTGAGCAGTTCTTC.

The rearrangement links TRBV4-3 to TRBJ2-5, with D possibly matching TRBD1 (7 bases). This CDR3 has 13 residues. V dropped 4 bases and J dropped 4 bases, with 10 bases sitting between them. Germline loops: CDR1 LGHNA, CDR2 YSLEER. The CDR3 spells CASSRQGGETQYF. The DNA for the CDR3 is TGCGCCAGCAGCCGCCAGGGGGGAGAGACCCAGTACTTC.

This clone was seen a few times. V is TRBV14 and J is TRBJ1-1, with unresolved D. CDR1 is SGHDN and CDR2 is FVKESK in the germline V gene. The CDR3 length is 13 residues. V lost 6 bases and J lost 4, with 12 bases in between. The CDR3 sequence is CASRTDGSTEAFF. In DNA form, the CDR3 reads TGTGCCAGCAGGACGGATGGGAGCACTGAAGCTTTCTTT.

This clone was recorded only once. The chain couples TRBV14 to TRBJ1-5; tentatively, D is TRBD1 (5 bases). V lost 2 bases, J lost 4 bases, and 6 bases lay in between. Germline V gene data show CDR1 as SGHDN and CDR2 as FVKESK. CDR3 length equals 13 residues. The CDR3 region is CASSQWGNQPQHF. The CDR3 DNA reads as TGTGCCAGCAGCCAATGGGGGAATCAGCCCCAGCATTTT.

On this clone: A far larger clone is one base from this, pointing to a likely read error. The chain combines TRBV6-1 with TRBJ1-2; no reliable D call. This CDR3 contains 16 residues. Germline V gene sequence: CDR1 MNHNS, CDR2 SASEGT. The CDR3 region is CASSESEVFTNYSYTF. The CDR3 bases are TGTGCCAGCAGTGAATCGGAGGTTTTCACTAACTATAGCTACACCTTC.

This clone was detected once. The rearrangement links TRBV7-9 to TRBJ1-2; 12 bases align to TRBD1. The CDR3 has 15 amino acids. V lost 5 bases to trimming and J lost 4 bases; unmatched junction nucleotides: 5. Germline CDR1 SEHNR, CDR2 FQNEAQ (reference sequence). This chain's CDR3 is CASSHGTGGSYGYTF. DNA of the CDR3: TGTGCCAGCAGCCACGGGACAGGGGGCTCCTATGGCTACACCTTC.

The CDR3 DNA reads as TGTGCCAGTAGTATGAGGACAGGGGGTAATTCACCCCTCCACTTT. It encodes CASSMRTGGNSPLHF. This chain uses TRBV19 with TRBJ1-6, with 10 bases matching TRBD1. J gave up 6 bases and V 3 bases, and 2 bases lay outside the gene matches. CDR3 length: 15 residues. In germline, CDR1 is LNHDA, CDR2 SQIVND (reference sequence).

The rearrangement uses TRBV5-1 and TRBJ2-3, with TRBD2 identical over 11 bases. Germline CDR1 reads SGHRS; CDR2 reads YFSETQ. This CDR3 region has 15 residues. V gave up 2 bases and J gave up 4 bases; unmatched junction bases: 3. In DNA, the CDR3 is TGCGCCAGCAGCTTTAGCGGGGGGGCCCCAGATACGCAGTATTTT. This gives the protein CASSFSGGAPDTQYF.

In its sample, this clone was seen once. The V call is TRBV19, the J call TRBJ1-2; 7 positions agree with TRBD1. CDR3 length: 17 amino acids. From germline, CDR1 is LNHDA and CDR2 SQIVND (reference sequence). Germline trimming cut 0 bases from V and 4 bases from J; bases unmatched to any gene: 11. The CDR3 DNA sequence: TGTGCCAGTAGTATAGATGGCTCGACAGGGTCGGGCTATGGCTACACCTTC. Amino acids: CASSIDGSTGSGYGYTF.

The chain uses TRBV5-5 and TRBJ1-1; D call uncertain. The CDR3 length is 14 residues. V was trimmed by 4 bases and J by 1 base, leaving 11 bases between them. CDR1 and CDR2 from the germline V gene are SGHKS and YYEKEE (reference sequence). In DNA form, the CDR3 reads TGTGCCAGCAGCCATCAGCCCGGGAACACTGAAGCTTTCTTT. The encoded protein is CASSHQPGNTEAFF.

This clone was counted only a few times. The rearrangement links TRBV19 to TRBJ2-5; perhaps TRBD2 as D (5 bases). The CDR3 has 13 amino acids. V was cut by 4 bases and J by 4 bases, with 10 bases left in between. CDR1 is LNHDA and CDR2 is SQIVND in the germline V gene (reference sequence). In DNA form, the CDR3 reads TGTGCCAGTAGTAAAACACGGGGAGAGACCCAGTACTTC. Its protein is CASSKTRGETQYF.

The CDR3 DNA sequence: TGTGCCAGCAGCCGCCGGGTCGGCGGGGAGCAGTACTTC. Translation gives CASSRRVGGEQYF. This chain uses TRBV7-8 with TRBJ2-7; perhaps TRBD2 as D (5 bases). CDR1 and CDR2 (germline): SGHVS, FQNEAQ. Trimming removed 5 bases from V and 7 bases from J, with 15 bases in between. The CDR3 extends over 13 amino acids.

The V and J genes are TRBV18 and TRBJ1-1; possible D gene TRBD1, 5 bases. CDR1 is KGHSH and CDR2 is LQKENI in the germline V gene. With 3 bases removed from V and 1 base from J, the gap between germline ends came to 12 bases. CDR3 length: 15 amino acids. CDR3 sequence: CASSPDRDRNTEAFF. The CDR3 nucleotides read TGTGCCAGCTCACCCGACCGCGACAGGAACACTGAAGCTTTCTTT.

V and J are TRBV5-1 and TRBJ2-2, with a weak D call TRBD1 (6 bases). Between the trimmed V and J ends, which lost 4 bases and 6 bases, there was a span of 22 bases. CDR1 is SGHRS and CDR2 is YFSETQ in the germline V gene. CDR3 size: 17 residues. The CDR3 sequence is CASSGNPAGEGAGELFF. The CDR3 region has the DNA TGCGCCAGCAGCGGAAATCCGGCAGGGGAAGGGGCCGGGGAGCTGTTTTTT. The entire variable domain, with the rest obtained from reference TRBV5-1 and TRBJ2-2, is as follows: KAGVTQTPRYLIKTRGQQVTLSCSPISGHRSVSWYQQTPGQGLQFLFEYFSETQRNKGNFPGRFSGRQFSNSRSEMNVSTLELGDSALYLCASSGNPAGEGAGELFFGEGSRLTVL.